This record covers a single TCR beta chain. The entry originates in a study of CD8 T cells in Susac syndrome. The CDR3 is 13 residues long. The V end lost 10 bases, the J end lost 7 bases, and 19 bases lay between the germline ends. Germline lookup yields CDR1 LNHDA and CDR2 SQIVND (reference sequence). It was with random hexamers that roughly 0.45 to 1 ug RNA was reverse transcribed. TCRdb reprocessed the immunoSEQ multiplex PCR reads with MiXCR, giving one entry per CDR3 protein. Of 250,000 or so distinct CDR3 sequences in the sample, roughly 95% were seen once. Sequenced sample: CD4+ T cells from PBMCs. This chain connects TRBV19 to TRBJ1-1; D possibly corresponds to TRBD1 (6 bases). The receptor was derived from a human donor with multiple sclerosis. For the CDR3, the DNA is TGTGCCACCACCTCCGGGGGGCTGAGTGAAGCTTTCTTT. The encoded protein is CATTSGGLSEAFF.